The 4 T cell receptor beta chains below come from one sample, sequenced in a study of T cells in Graves' hyperthyroidism and ophthalmopathy. The investigators amplified TCR beta CDR3 regions from RNA transcripts. The HTBI primer set was used in a first-round RT-PCR of the TCR CDR3. TCRdb fed the multiplex PCR reads into MiXCR, producing one record per CDR3 protein. The sample includes about 540,000 distinct CDR3 sequences, about 43% of them seen just once. The specimen was peripheral blood or thyroid tissue (not recorded which). All receptors derive from a woman under 30 with Graves' hyperthyroidism.

The V gene is TRBV7-6, the J gene TRBJ2-7; 7 nucleotides agree with TRBD2. Per the germline V gene, CDR1 is SGHVS and CDR2 is FNYEAQ. Losses at the gene ends were 4 bases for V and 4 bases for J; bases not matched to a gene: 7. The CDR3 has 14 residues. CDR3 in DNA: TGTGCCAGCAGCTGGGGGGGGGGTGAGTACGAGCAGTACTTC. It is translated as CASSWGGGEYEQYF.

This sequence joins TRBV25-1 and TRBJ1-2; 9 nucleotides align to TRBD1. The CDR3 is made up of 17 amino acids. Unmatched junction bases numbered 15, after V lost 6 bases and J lost 4 bases. From germline, CDR1 is MGHDK and CDR2 SYGVNS. For the CDR3, the DNA is TGTGCCAGCAGCCAAGATTTGGGGACAGGGCTAGGCTATGGCTACACCTTC. Translating gives CASSQDLGTGLGYGYTF.

The V call is TRBV7-2, the J call TRBJ2-7; perhaps TRBD1 as D (5 bases). Germline CDR1 reads SGHTA; CDR2 reads FQGNSA. The CDR3 has 15 residues. V lost 1 base to trimming and J lost 7 bases, with 17 bases between them. The CDR3 loop reads CASSLVGATSGEQYF. The DNA of the CDR3 is TGTGCCAGCAGCTTAGTAGGGGCCACATCAGGGGAGCAGTACTTC.

As to this clonotype: This may be a read error: a much more frequent sequence differs by one nucleotide. The V gene is TRBV7-3, the J gene TRBJ2-5; possibly TRBD1 or TRBD2 for D (5 bases each). The CDR3 consists of 13 residues. Germline lookup yields CDR1 SGHTA and CDR2 FQGTGA. The CDR3 DNA reads TGTGCCAGCAGCCCGAGGGGCCAAGGGACCCAGTACTTC. Its protein product is CASSPRGQGTQYF.